One sample yielded the 26 T cell receptor beta chains listed below, sequenced in a study of control samples from healthy donors and cancer patients. Produced via immunoSEQ multiplex PCR; TCRdb's table is partial and in-frame only. Here the sample spans 84,000 or so clones, 75% to 95% being singletons. Sequencing used blood. All receptors come from a man aged 50-60 years in good health.

The chain carries TRBV11-2 and TRBJ2-1; D unclear. Germline CDR1 is SGHAT and CDR2 is FQNNGV. Trimming shortened V by 1 base and J by 6 bases, and 7 bases separated the two germline ends. This CDR3 region has 13 residues. The CDR3 is CASSLGTVNEQFF. The CDR3 coding sequence is TGTGCCAGCAGCTTAGGGACGGTCAATGAGCAGTTCTTC.

The rearrangement joins TRBV7-9 to TRBJ1-1; unclear D gene. CDR1 and CDR2 (germline): SEHNR, FQNEAQ (reference sequence). CDR3 length: 13 amino acids. Trimming cost V 6 bases and J 6 bases, with 14 bases left between them. The CDR3 region has the DNA TGTGCCAGCAGTTTCCCTTCGGGCTCTGAAGCTTTCTTT. As protein: CASSFPSGSEAFF.

The chain uses TRBV3-1 (or the pseudogene TRBV3-2) and TRBJ1-5; tentative D call: TRBD1 (5 bases). Trimming left V 5 bases short and J 5 bases short, with 16 bases between. The CDR3 is made up of 15 amino acids. Germline CDR1 is LGHDT and CDR2 is YNNKEL (reference sequence). The CDR3 coding sequence is TGTGCCAGCAGCTCAACGTCAGGAGGGGATCAGCCCCAGCATTTT. It encodes CASSSTSGGDQPQHF.

This sequence joins TRBV13 and TRBJ1-1; 9 bases fit TRBD1. In germline, CDR1 is PRHDT, CDR2 FYEKMQ (reference sequence). Trimming at V came to 4 bases and at J to 4 bases, leaving 16 bases not matched to a gene. This CDR3 is 18 amino acids long. CDR3 nucleotide sequence: TGTGCCAGCAGCTCAAGGACAGGGGCCCGCCGCATCTTCACTGAAGCTTTCTTT. This encodes CASSSRTGARRIFTEAFF.

The CDR3 sequence is CASSVASHGGVYGYTF. Here the CDR3 DNA reads TGTGCCAGCAGCGTAGCTTCACACGGGGGCGTCTATGGCTACACCTTC. The V gene is TRBV9, the J gene TRBJ1-2; TRBD1 might be the D (6 bases). The CDR3 spans 16 residues. Germline CDR1 SGDLS, CDR2 YYNGEE. Trimming pared 0 bases from V and 4 bases from J, leaving 16 bases between.

The table lists this clone with a count of one. This rearrangement joins TRBV6-2 or TRBV6-3 to TRBJ1-5; tentatively, D is TRBD1 (6 bases). Trimming removed 0 bases at V and 6 bases at J, with 15 bases between. The CDR3 is 16 residues long. Germline V gene lookup returns CDR1 MNHEY and CDR2 SVGEGT. The CDR3 nucleotides read TGTGCCAGCAGTTACTCAGCGGGGGCCGATTTTCAGCCCCAGCATTTT. Amino acids: CASSYSAGADFQPQHF.

V is TRBV28 and J is TRBJ2-7; D might be TRBD1 (5 bases). Germline CDR1 reads MDHEN; CDR2 reads SYDVKM. The CDR3 is 13 residues long. Trimming stripped 1 base from V and 2 bases from J, with 6 bases between. CDR3: CASSLSGPYEQYF. CDR3 nucleotide sequence: TGTGCCAGCAGTTTATCAGGGCCCTACGAGCAGTACTTC.

In this sample, this clone turned up once. The chain has TRBV6-5 and TRBJ1-1; the D gene is possibly TRBD1 (6 bases). This CDR3 comprises 13 residues. Germline values: CDR1 MNHEY, CDR2 SVGAGI. Deletions cut 0 bases from V and 10 bases from J, with 12 bases between. The CDR3 region is CASSYSTGISAFF. In DNA, the CDR3 is TGTGCCAGCAGTTACTCTACAGGGATATCAGCTTTCTTT.

The chain uses TRBV4-3 and TRBJ1-1; perhaps TRBD1 as D (5 bases). CDR3 length equals 17 residues. The V end was cut by 1 base, the J end by 2 bases, with 17 bases between. Looked up from germline, CDR1 is LGHNA and CDR2 is YSLEER. The CDR3 here is CASSQVLPGGGNTEAFF. CDR3 in DNA: TGCGCCAGCAGCCAAGTTTTGCCAGGTGGGGGAAACACTGAAGCTTTCTTT.

The rearrangement joins TRBV3-1 (or the pseudogene TRBV3-2) to TRBJ2-2; 10 nucleotides line up with TRBD1. Germline CDR1 reads LGHDT; CDR2 reads YNNKEL (reference sequence). The V and J ends lost 0 bases and 3 bases, in that order; junction bases with no gene match: 7. The CDR3 spans 18 residues. The CDR3 spells CASSQERPGTGDTGELFF. CDR3 bases: TGTGCCAGCAGCCAAGAACGGCCTGGGACAGGGGACACCGGGGAGCTGTTTTTT.

Points on this clone: The junction departs from germline at one end; a sequencing error may be responsible. The chain carries TRBV15 and TRBJ1-3; weak D call: TRBD1 (6 bases). The CDR3 sequence is 17 residues long. The V gene's germline CDR1 is LNHNV and CDR2 YYDKDF (reference sequence). In DNA, the CDR3 is TGTGCCGCCAGCGGACTTGCTACAGGGAACGGACGAAACACCATATATTTT. It encodes CAASGLATGNGRNTIYF.

The table lists this clone with a few counts. The V and J genes are TRBV2 and TRBJ1-2; 10 bases are shared with TRBD1. The J segment lost 4 bases and the V segment lost 5 bases, leaving 13 bases of the junction unmatched. The length of the CDR3 is 17 residues. Germline V gives CDR1 SNHLY, CDR2 FYNNEI. This CDR3 is CASSSGTGVGLGYGYTF. The CDR3, as DNA: TGTGCCAGCAGTTCCGGGACAGGGGTCGGTTTGGGCTATGGCTACACCTTC.

A single count supports this clone. This chain joins TRBV19 and TRBJ1-6, with 10 bases identical to TRBD1. Germline CDR1 reads LNHDA; CDR2 reads SQIVND (reference sequence). With 8 bases clipped from V and 6 bases from J, the junction kept 4 bases outside the gene matches. There are 14 residues in the CDR3. CDR3 sequence (DNA): TGTGCCAGTCATGGACAGGGGGGTAATTCACCCCTCCACTTT. Translated, it gives CASHGQGGNSPLHF.

A note on this clone: Other DNA sequences within the sample encode an identical CDR3. The J gene is TRBJ1-1, the V gene TRBV2; no definite D call. The ends were cut back, 8 bases at V and 4 bases at J, with 11 bases in the middle. This CDR3 comprises 12 residues. In germline, CDR1 is SNHLY, CDR2 FYNNEI. CDR3 in amino acids: CASERDGTEAFF. The CDR3 nucleotides read TGTGCCAGCGAGAGGGATGGCACTGAAGCTTTCTTT.

The chain links TRBV5-4 to TRBJ2-3; 11 bases align to TRBD2. In germline, CDR1 is SGHNT, CDR2 YYREEE (reference sequence). With 4 bases clipped from V and 2 bases from J, the junction kept 12 bases outside the gene matches. The CDR3 is made up of 18 amino acids. The CDR3 bases are TGTGCCAGCAGCCCATCCAGACTAGCGGGGTTTAACACAGATACGCAGTATTTT. Amino acids: CASSPSRLAGFNTDTQYF.

J is TRBJ2-3 and V is TRBV7-2, with 9 bases aligning to TRBD1. CDR3 length equals 15 residues. Germline loops: CDR1 SGHTA, CDR2 FQGNSA. After removal of 1 base from V and 5 bases from J, the junction contained 4 bases not matched to a gene. The CDR3 sequence: CASSLGTGVVDTQYF. In nucleotides, the CDR3 is TGTGCCAGCAGCTTAGGGACAGGGGTCGTAGATACGCAGTATTTT.

The chain is built from TRBV5-1 and TRBJ2-7, with unresolved D. The CDR3 covers 12 residues. Trimming took 0 bases from V and 3 from J, leaving 4 bases between them. Germline-derived CDR1 and CDR2 are SGHRS and YFSETQ. The chain's CDR3 is CASSLVGYEQYF. The CDR3 DNA follows: TGCGCCAGCAGCTTGGTTGGCTACGAGCAGTACTTC.

The J gene is TRBJ2-1, the V gene TRBV11-2; no clear D. CDR1 is SGHAT and CDR2 is FQNNGV in the germline V gene. The CDR3 is 15 amino acids. The V end lost 4 bases, the J end lost 1 base, and 11 bases lay between the germline ends. DNA for the CDR3: TGTGCCAGCAGCTCGTTAGTGGGATCCTACAATGAGCAGTTCTTC. It specifies CASSSLVGSYNEQFF.

This clone has just one count. This rearrangement joins TRBV30 to TRBJ1-1; D may be TRBD1 (5 bases). The CDR3 loop spans 17 amino acids. Between the trimmed V and J ends, which lost 3 bases and 3 bases, there was a span of 23 bases. CDR1 and CDR2 (germline): GTSNPN, SVGIG (reference sequence). The CDR3 DNA reads as TGTGCCTGGAGCGGCCTTACCGGGACTCGAGGGGACACTGAAGCTTTCTTT. It encodes CAWSGLTGTRGDTEAFF.

The J gene is TRBJ1-1, the V gene TRBV24-1, with unresolved D. The ends were cut back, 2 bases at V and 1 base at J, with 4 bases in the middle. In germline, CDR1 is KGHDR, CDR2 SFDVKD. There are 13 residues in the CDR3. The CDR3 spells CATSDSKNTEAFF. The CDR3 DNA is TGTGCCACCAGTGATTCAAAGAACACTGAAGCTTTCTTT.

This chain uses TRBV10-1 with TRBJ1-6, with D unresolved. Germline values: CDR1 WNHNN, CDR2 SYGVQD (reference sequence). This CDR3 is 13 amino acids long. The V and J ends lost 6 bases and 10 bases respectively, with 13 bases between them. The DNA of the CDR3 is TGCGCCAGCAGCTCCTTCTTATCGTCACCCCTCCACTTT. As protein: CASSSFLSSPLHF.

This clone was counted a few times. The genes are TRBV10-3 and TRBJ1-1, with 11 nucleotides matching TRBD1. The J segment lost 8 bases and the V segment lost 4 bases, leaving 12 bases of the junction unmatched. Germline V lookup: CDR1 ENHRY, CDR2 SYGVKD. The CDR3 spans 16 residues. CDR3 in amino acids: CAISAGPRDRGLEAFF. DNA for the CDR3: TGTGCCATCAGTGCAGGCCCCCGGGACAGGGGGTTAGAAGCTTTCTTT.

The V and J genes are TRBV5-1 and TRBJ2-1; TRBD2 might be the D (7 bases). CDR3 length equals 13 residues. CDR1 is SGHRS, CDR2 YFSETQ, per germline. Trimming removed 7 bases at V and 4 bases at J, with 12 bases between. This CDR3 reads CASSGEGYNEQFF. The DNA of the CDR3 is TGCGCCAGCTCAGGGGAGGGGTACAATGAGCAGTTCTTC.

This chain joins TRBV2 and TRBJ1-3; D is perhaps TRBD1 (5 bases). This CDR3 has 17 residues. V was pared by 5 bases and J by 4 bases, with 21 bases between. CDR1 is SNHLY, CDR2 FYNNEI, per germline. This CDR3 reads CASSPTPEWGAGNTIYF. The CDR3 nucleotides are TGTGCCAGCAGTCCAACCCCCGAATGGGGCGCGGGAAACACCATATATTTT.

V is TRBV7-9 and J is TRBJ2-3; D is uncertain. The germline CDR1 and CDR2 sequences are SEHNR and FQNEAQ (reference sequence). Trimming left V 4 bases short and J 2 bases short, with 16 bases between. This CDR3 is 16 amino acids long. CDR3 in DNA: TGTGCCAGCAGCTCCGCCGGTCTGAGTCACACAGATACGCAGTATTTT. Translated, it gives CASSSAGLSHTDTQYF.

This chain joins TRBV19 and TRBJ1-5, with TRBD1 as a possible D gene (6 bases). Germline V gives CDR1 LNHDA, CDR2 SQIVND (reference sequence). V lost 9 bases and J lost 3, with 12 bases in between. This CDR3 spans 13 amino acids. The CDR3 loop is CASRRGNNQPQHF. CDR3 nucleotide sequence: TGTGCCAGCAGGAGGGGGAACAATCAGCCCCAGCATTTT.